These 4 T cell receptor beta chains came from one sample sequenced in a study of T cell repertoires in cytomegalovirus infection. Via MiXCR, TCRdb re-called the reads, giving one row per CDR3 protein. The data show 650,000 to 850,000 distinct CDR3 sequences, under 35% seen once. Their target antigens are unknown. The source material was cultured CD8+ T cells from PBMCs, sampled from culture after CMV antigen stimulation. The receptors were gathered from a human donor in good health (CMV status not recorded). Some clones in this sample may be carry-over from other donors' samples.

This clonotype was seen more than once but under ten times. The CDR3 region has the DNA TGTGCCAGCAGTTTATCGTTGGGGATAAGAGCTAGCACAGATACGCAGTATTTT. This translates into CASSLSLGIRASTDTQYF. The chain couples TRBV27 to TRBJ2-3; D gene ambiguous. CDR1 is MNHEY and CDR2 is SMNVEV in the germline V gene (reference sequence). V gave up 0 bases and J gave up 0 bases, with 16 bases separating them. CDR3 size: 18 residues.

This clonotype was observed many times. V is TRBV28 and J is TRBJ2-1; the D is unclear. The CDR3 is 16 residues long. V lost 5 bases, J lost 9 bases, and 23 bases lay in between. Germline CDR1 is MDHEN and CDR2 is SYDVKM. The CDR3 spells CASSPLRAVVGGEQFF. The CDR3 DNA reads as TGTGCCAGCAGTCCCCTAAGGGCGGTTGTGGGTGGTGAGCAGTTCTTC.

A few counts support this clonotype. This chain uses TRBV25-1 with TRBJ2-3, with 9 bases matching TRBD1. Unmatched junction bases numbered 9, after V lost 6 bases and J lost 2 bases. The CDR3 consists of 16 residues. Germline V gene lookup returns CDR1 MGHDK and CDR2 SYGVNS. The CDR3 is CASSTNRDRVTDTQYF. The CDR3 region has the DNA TGTGCCAGCAGCACCAACCGGGACAGGGTCACAGATACGCAGTATTTT. Using reference TRBV25-1 and TRBJ2-3 for the parts outside the CDR3, the full variable domain is EADIYQTPRYLVIGTGKKITLECSQTMGHDKMYWYQQDPGMELHLIHYSYGVNSTEKGDLSSESTVSRIRTEHFPLTLESARPSHTSQYLCASSTNRDRVTDTQYFGPGTRLTVL.

Notes on this clonotype: An end of the junction does not agree with germline; a read error may underlie this. This rearrangement joins TRBV7-7 to TRBJ2-5; 8 bases match TRBD1. Germline CDR1 is SSHAT and CDR2 is FNYEAQ (reference sequence). The CDR3 has 14 amino acids. The CDR3, as DNA: TGTGCTAGCAGCTTTGCAGGGGGCGCGGAGACCCAGTACTTC. Residues: CASSFAGGAETQYF.